This record concerns one T cell receptor (beta chain) sequence. Its specificity is unknown. Assay: immunoSEQ multiplex PCR; the TCRdb copy retains only in-frame clones and omits some. The sample lists under 30,000 clones, 77% occurring once. The source of the sample is a study of OX40 agonist ivuxolimab in advanced cancers. The germline CDR1 and CDR2 sequences are KGHSH and LQKENI. The CDR3 length is 14 residues. V shed 5 bases, J shed 1 base, and the junction held 4 bases outside the gene matches. The study's findings and limits: Nonresponders, in some cases, also had low normalized T-cell clonal expansion.

The source was CD4+ or CD8+ T cells sorted from blood, collected in a trial of the OX40 agonist ivuxolimab. The TCR was taken from an adult with an advanced solid tumor such as melanoma, head and neck, liver or kidney cancer. The rearrangement links TRBV18 to TRBJ1-1; 7 bases are shared with TRBD1. The CDR3 is CASSEQGRNTEAFF. The CDR3 nucleotides read TGTGCCAGCTCAGAACAGGGGAGGAACACTGAAGCTTTCTTT.